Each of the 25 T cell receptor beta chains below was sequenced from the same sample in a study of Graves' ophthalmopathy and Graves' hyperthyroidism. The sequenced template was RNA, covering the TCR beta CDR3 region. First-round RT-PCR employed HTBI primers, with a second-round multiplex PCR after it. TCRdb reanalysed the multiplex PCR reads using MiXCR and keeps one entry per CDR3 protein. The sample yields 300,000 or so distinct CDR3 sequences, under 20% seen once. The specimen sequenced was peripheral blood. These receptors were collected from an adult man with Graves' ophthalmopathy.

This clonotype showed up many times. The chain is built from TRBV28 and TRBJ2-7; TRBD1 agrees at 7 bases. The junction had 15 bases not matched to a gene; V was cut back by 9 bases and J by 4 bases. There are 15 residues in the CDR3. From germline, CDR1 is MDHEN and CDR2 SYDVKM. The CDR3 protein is CASYNARDRSYEQYF. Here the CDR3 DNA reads TGTGCCAGTTACAATGCCCGGGACAGATCATACGAGCAGTACTTC. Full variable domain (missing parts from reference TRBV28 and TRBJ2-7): DVKVTQSSRYLVKRTGEKVFLECVQDMDHENMFWYRQDPGLGLRLIYFSYDVKMKEKGDIPEGYSVSREKKERFSLILESASTNQTSMYLCASYNARDRSYEQYFGPGTRLTVT.

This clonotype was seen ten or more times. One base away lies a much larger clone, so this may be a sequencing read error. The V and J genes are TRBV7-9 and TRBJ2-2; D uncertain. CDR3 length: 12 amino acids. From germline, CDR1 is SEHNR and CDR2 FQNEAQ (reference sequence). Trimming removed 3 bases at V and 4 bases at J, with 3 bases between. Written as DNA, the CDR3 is TGTGCCAGCAGCTTCGGCACCGGGGAGCTGTTTTTT. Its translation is CASSFGTGELFF.

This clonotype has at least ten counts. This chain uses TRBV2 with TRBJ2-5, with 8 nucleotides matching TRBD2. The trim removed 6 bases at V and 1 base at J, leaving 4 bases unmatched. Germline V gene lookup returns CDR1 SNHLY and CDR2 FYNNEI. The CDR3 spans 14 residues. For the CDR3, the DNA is TGTGCCAGCAGAGCGGGGGAGGCCCAAGAGACCCAGTACTTC. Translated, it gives CASRAGEAQETQYF. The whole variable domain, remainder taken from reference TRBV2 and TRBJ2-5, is EPEVTQTPSHQVTQMGQEVILRCVPISNHLYFYWYRQILGQKVEFLVSFYNNEISEKSEIFDDQFSVERPDGSNFTLKIRSTKLEDSAMYFCASRAGEAQETQYFGPGTRLLVL.

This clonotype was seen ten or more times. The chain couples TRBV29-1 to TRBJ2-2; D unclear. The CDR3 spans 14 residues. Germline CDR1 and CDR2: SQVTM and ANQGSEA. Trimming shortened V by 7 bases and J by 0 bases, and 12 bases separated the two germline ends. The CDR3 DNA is TGCAGCGCCCAAGGGCCTGCGAACACCGGGGAGCTGTTTTTT. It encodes CSAQGPANTGELFF.

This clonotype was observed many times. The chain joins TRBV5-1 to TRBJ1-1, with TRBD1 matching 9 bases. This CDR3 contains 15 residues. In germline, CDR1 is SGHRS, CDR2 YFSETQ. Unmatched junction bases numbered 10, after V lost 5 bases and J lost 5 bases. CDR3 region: CASRGTGGAGTEAFF. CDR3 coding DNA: TGCGCCAGCAGAGGTACAGGGGGCGCGGGGACTGAAGCTTTCTTT.

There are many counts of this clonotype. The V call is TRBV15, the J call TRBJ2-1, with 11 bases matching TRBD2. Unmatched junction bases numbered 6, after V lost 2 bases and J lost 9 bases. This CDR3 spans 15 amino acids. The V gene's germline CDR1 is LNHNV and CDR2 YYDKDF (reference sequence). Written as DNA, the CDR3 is TGTGCCACCAGCAGATCGGGACTAGCGGTGGGTGAGCAGTTCTTC. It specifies CATSRSGLAVGEQFF.

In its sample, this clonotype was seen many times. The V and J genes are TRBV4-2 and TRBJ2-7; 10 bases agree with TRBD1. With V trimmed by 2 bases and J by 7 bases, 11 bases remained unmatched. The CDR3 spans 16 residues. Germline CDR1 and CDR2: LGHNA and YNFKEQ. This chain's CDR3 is CASSQRPGQGNLEQYF. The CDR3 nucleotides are TGTGCCAGCAGCCAACGACCGGGACAGGGGAATTTGGAGCAGTACTTC.

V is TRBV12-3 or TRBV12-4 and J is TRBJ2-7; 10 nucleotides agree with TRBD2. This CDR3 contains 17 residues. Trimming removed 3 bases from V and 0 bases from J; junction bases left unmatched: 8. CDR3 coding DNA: TGTGCCAGCAGTTTGTCTAGCGGGAGCGGGAGCTCCTACGAGCAGTACTTC. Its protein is CASSLSSGSGSSYEQYF.

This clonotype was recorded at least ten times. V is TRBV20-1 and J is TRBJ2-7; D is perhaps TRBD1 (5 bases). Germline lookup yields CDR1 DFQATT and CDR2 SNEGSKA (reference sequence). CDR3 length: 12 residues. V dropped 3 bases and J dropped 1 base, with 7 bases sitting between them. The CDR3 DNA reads TGCAGTGCTAGTTCAGGGTCCTACGAGCAGTACTTC. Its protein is CSASSGSYEQYF.

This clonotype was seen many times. Written as DNA, the CDR3 is TGTGCCAGCAGCCAAGACGGGACCCACCAAGAGACCCAGTACTTC. Its protein is CASSQDGTHQETQYF. The rearrangement uses TRBV7-2 and TRBJ2-5, with D possibly being TRBD1 or TRBD2 (5 bases each). Trimming removed 5 bases from V and 0 bases from J, with 13 bases in between. From germline, CDR1 is SGHTA and CDR2 FQGNSA. CDR3 length equals 15 residues.

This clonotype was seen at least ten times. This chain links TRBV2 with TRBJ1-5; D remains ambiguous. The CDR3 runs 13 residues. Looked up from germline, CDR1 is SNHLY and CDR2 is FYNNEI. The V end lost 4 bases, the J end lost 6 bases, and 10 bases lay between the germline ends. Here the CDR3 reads CASSGSGGQPQHF. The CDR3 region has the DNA TGTGCCAGCAGTGGTTCCGGAGGTCAGCCCCAGCATTTT.

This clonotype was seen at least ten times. The CDR3 region is CASSLPGTGVDSNQPQHF. The CDR3 nucleotides read TGTGCCAGCAGTTTACCCGGGACAGGGGTAGATAGCAATCAGCCCCAGCATTTT. J is TRBJ1-5 and V is TRBV28; TRBD1 agrees at 10 bases. V was pared by 2 bases and J by 0 bases, with 7 bases of the junction left unmatched. This CDR3 is 18 amino acids long. Germline lookup yields CDR1 MDHEN and CDR2 SYDVKM.

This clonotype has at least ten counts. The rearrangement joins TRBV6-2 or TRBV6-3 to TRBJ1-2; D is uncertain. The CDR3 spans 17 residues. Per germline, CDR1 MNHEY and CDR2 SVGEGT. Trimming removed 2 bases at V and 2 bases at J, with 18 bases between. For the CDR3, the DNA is TGTGCCAGCAGTTACCTGCCGGGTACGACTGTAAACTATGGCTACACCTTC. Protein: CASSYLPGTTVNYGYTF.

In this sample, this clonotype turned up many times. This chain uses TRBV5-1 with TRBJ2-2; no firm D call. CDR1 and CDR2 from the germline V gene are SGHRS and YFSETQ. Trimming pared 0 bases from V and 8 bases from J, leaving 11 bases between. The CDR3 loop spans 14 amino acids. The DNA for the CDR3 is TGCGCCAGCAGCTTGGATCGGCTAGGGGGGGAGCTGTTTTTT. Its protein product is CASSLDRLGGELFF.

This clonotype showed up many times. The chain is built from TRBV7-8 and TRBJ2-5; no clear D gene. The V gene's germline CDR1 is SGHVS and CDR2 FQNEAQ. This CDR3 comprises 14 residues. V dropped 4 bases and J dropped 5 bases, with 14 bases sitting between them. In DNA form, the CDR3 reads TGTGCCAGCAGCTATGGGGTGTTTGAGGAGACCCAGTACTTC. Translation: CASSYGVFEETQYF.

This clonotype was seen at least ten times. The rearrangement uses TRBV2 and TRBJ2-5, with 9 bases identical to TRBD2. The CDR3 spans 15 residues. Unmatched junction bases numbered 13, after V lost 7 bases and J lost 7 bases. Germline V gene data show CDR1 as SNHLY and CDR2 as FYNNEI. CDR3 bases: TGTGCCAGCAATAAGGAAGCGGGGGGTCCGGGGACCCAGTACTTC. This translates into CASNKEAGGPGTQYF.

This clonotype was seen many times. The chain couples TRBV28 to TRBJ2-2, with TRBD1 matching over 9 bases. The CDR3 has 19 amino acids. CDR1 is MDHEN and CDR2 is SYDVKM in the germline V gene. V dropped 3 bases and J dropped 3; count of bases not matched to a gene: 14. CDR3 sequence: CASSLRPGQGVRYTGELFF. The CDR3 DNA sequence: TGTGCCAGCAGTTTGCGCCCGGGACAGGGTGTCAGATACACCGGGGAGCTGTTTTTT.

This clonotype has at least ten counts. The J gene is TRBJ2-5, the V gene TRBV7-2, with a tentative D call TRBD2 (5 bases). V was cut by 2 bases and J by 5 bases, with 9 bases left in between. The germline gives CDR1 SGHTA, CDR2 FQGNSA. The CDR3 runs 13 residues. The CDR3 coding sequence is TGTGCCAGCAGCTTAACTAGATACGAGACCCAGTACTTC. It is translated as CASSLTRYETQYF.

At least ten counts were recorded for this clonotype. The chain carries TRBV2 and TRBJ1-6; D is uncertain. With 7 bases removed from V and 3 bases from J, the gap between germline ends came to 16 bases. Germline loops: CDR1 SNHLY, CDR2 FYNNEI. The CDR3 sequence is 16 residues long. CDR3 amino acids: CASTPRVPHYNSPLHF. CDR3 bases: TGTGCCAGCACCCCGAGGGTACCTCACTATAATTCACCCCTCCACTTT.

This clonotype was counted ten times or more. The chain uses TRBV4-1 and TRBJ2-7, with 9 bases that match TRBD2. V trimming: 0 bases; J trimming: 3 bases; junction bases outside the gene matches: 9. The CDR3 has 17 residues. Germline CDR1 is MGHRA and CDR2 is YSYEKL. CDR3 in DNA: TGCGCCAGCAGCCAAGATTTCGGCGGGAGGGCCCTCTACGAGCAGTACTTC. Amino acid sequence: CASSQDFGGRALYEQYF.

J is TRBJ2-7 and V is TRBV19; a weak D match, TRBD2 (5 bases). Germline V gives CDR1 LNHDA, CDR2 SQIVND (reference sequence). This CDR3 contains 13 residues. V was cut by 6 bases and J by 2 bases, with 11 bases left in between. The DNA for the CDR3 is TGTGCCAGTAGGGGGAGTTCAGCCTACGAGCAGTACTTC. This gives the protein CASRGSSAYEQYF.

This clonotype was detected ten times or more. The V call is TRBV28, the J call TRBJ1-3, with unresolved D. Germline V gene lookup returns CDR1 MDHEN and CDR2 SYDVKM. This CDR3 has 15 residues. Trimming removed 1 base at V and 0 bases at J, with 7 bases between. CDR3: CASSLFRISGNTIYF. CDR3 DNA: TGTGCCAGCAGTTTATTCAGGATCTCTGGAAACACCATATATTTT.

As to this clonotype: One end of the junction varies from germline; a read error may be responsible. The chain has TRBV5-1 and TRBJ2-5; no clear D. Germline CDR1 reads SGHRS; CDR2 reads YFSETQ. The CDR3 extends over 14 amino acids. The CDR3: CASSLGSIGETQYF. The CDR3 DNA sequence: TGTGCCAGCAGCTTGGGATCCATAGGGGAGACCCAGTACTTC. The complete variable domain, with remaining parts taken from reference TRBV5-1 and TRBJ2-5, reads KAGVTQTPRYLIKTRGQQVTLSCSPISGHRSVSWYQQTPGQGLQFLFEYFSETQRNKGNFPGRFSGRQFSNSRSEMNVSTLELGDSALYLCASSLGSIGETQYFGPGTRLLVL.

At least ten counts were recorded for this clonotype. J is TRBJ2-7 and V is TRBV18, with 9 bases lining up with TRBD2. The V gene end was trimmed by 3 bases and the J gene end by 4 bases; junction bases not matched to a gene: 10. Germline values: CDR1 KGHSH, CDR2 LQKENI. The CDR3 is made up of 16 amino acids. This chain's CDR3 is CASSPVAAGGLYEQYF. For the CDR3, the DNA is TGTGCCAGCTCACCCGTGGCGGCGGGAGGGCTTTACGAGCAGTACTTC.

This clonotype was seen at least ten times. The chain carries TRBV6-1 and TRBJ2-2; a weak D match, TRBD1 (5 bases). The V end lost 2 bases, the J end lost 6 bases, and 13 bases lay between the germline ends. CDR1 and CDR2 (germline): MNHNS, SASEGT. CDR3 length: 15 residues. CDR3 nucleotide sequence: TGTGCCAGCAGTGAAATGGACATCCTAGCCGGGGAGCTGTTTTTT. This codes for CASSEMDILAGELFF.